This entry features one TCR beta chain sequence. This sample was taken from a study of blood T cell repertoires in COVID-19. The wider study: T cells, B-cell-depleted T cells, or PBMCs provided the cDNA or gDNA that served as material.

The ends lost 4 bases at V and 7 bases at J; junction bases unmatched: 4. The CDR3 has 13 amino acids. CDR1 and CDR2 from the germline V gene are SGHTA and FQGNSA. The authors' processing: From reference gene primer amplification, estimates of nucleated cell counts were derived. Data came from immunoSEQ multiplex PCR; TCRdb stores just in-frame clones and leaves some out. V and J calls and clone size come straight from that table; D and trimming were deduced from the DNA. The table lists around 130,000 clones, 75% to 80% of them singletons. The sequence was obtained from a human donor in a cohort sampled during active COVID-19. The sequenced sample was peripheral blood. The genes are TRBV7-2 and TRBJ1-5; 7 nucleotides match TRBD1. The CDR3 loop is CASSSDRAQPQHF. CDR3 DNA: TGTGCCAGCAGCTCTGACAGGGCCCAGCCCCAGCATTTT.